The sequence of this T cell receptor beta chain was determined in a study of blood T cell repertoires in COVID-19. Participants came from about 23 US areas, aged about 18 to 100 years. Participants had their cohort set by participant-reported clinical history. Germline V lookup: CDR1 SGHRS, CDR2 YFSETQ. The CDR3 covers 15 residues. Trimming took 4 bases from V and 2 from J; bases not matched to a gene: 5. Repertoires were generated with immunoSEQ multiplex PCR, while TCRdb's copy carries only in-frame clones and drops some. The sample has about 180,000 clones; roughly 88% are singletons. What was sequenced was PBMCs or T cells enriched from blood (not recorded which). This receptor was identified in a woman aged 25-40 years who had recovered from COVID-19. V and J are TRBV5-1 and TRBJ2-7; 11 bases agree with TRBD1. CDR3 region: CASSLGTGGAYEQYF. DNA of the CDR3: TGCGCCAGCAGCCTGGGGACAGGGGGGGCCTACGAGCAGTACTTC. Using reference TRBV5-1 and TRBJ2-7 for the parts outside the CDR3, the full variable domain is KAGVTQTPRYLIKTRGQQVTLSCSPISGHRSVSWYQQTPGQGLQFLFEYFSETQRNKGNFPGRFSGRQFSNSRSEMNVSTLELGDSALYLCASSLGTGGAYEQYFGPGTRLTVT.